The 23 T cell receptor beta chains reported below all come from one sample, sequenced in a study of CD8 T cells in Susac syndrome. The RNA input was about 0.5 to 1 ug, and it was reverse transcribed with random hexamers. TCRdb analysed the immunoSEQ multiplex PCR reads with MiXCR anew, one entry per CDR3 protein. The sample gives about 120,000 distinct CDR3 sequences, 94% of which show up once; 0.095% to 0.1% is in the top ten. The sample taken for sequencing was CD4+ T cells from PBMCs. These receptor sequences come from a human donor in good health.

This rearrangement joins TRBV18 to TRBJ2-7, with 8 bases lining up with TRBD1. Per the germline V gene, CDR1 is KGHSH and CDR2 is LQKENI. Trimming cost V 4 bases and J 0 bases; bases outside gene matches: 2. The CDR3 extends over 14 amino acids. The CDR3: CASSQDRVSYEQYF. In DNA, the CDR3 is TGTGCCAGCTCACAGGACAGGGTCTCCTACGAGCAGTACTTC.

The rearrangement links TRBV10-1 to TRBJ2-2, with 12 bases matching TRBD2. With V trimmed by 4 bases and J by 4 bases, 4 bases remained unmatched. In germline, CDR1 is WNHNN, CDR2 SYGVQD (reference sequence). This CDR3 comprises 16 residues. Here the CDR3 reads CASSATSGSSTGELFF. The CDR3, as DNA: TGCGCCAGCAGTGCGACTAGCGGGAGCAGCACCGGGGAGCTGTTTTTT.

This clonotype was counted a single time. The chain employs TRBV20-1 and TRBJ2-2, with D perhaps matching TRBD2 (6 bases). This CDR3 has 16 amino acids. Germline CDR1 DFQATT, CDR2 SNEGSKA (reference sequence). V lost 3 bases and J lost 4, with 18 bases in between. CDR3 DNA sequence: TGCAGTGCTAGGGGCGGCTCGGGGGTGGGCACCGGGGAGCTGTTTTTT. Protein sequence: CSARGGSGVGTGELFF.

The rearrangement uses TRBV19 and TRBJ2-3; 10 positions match TRBD2. The length of the CDR3 is 17 residues. Germline values: CDR1 LNHDA, CDR2 SQIVND (reference sequence). The V and J ends lost 3 bases and 4 bases, in that order; junction bases with no gene match: 10. This CDR3 reads CASSIETLAGVPDTQYF. The CDR3 DNA is TGTGCCAGTAGTATCGAGACTCTAGCGGGAGTGCCAGATACGCAGTATTTT.

V usage is TRBV27 and J usage is TRBJ2-2; 10 bases are a match to TRBD1. V shed 1 base and J 4 bases; nucleotides not matched to a gene: 3. Germline CDR1 reads MNHEY; CDR2 reads SMNVEV (reference sequence). This CDR3 has 16 amino acids. CDR3 loop: CASSLWGTGVTGELFF. In DNA, the CDR3 is TGTGCCAGCAGTTTATGGGGGACAGGGGTCACCGGGGAGCTGTTTTTT.

The chain uses TRBV7-3 and TRBJ2-1; D may correspond to TRBD1 or TRBD2 (6 bases each). V gave up 1 base and J gave up 6 bases, with 13 bases separating them. The V gene's germline CDR1 is SGHTA and CDR2 FQGTGA. The CDR3 is made up of 15 amino acids. The CDR3 DNA follows: TGTGCCAGCAGCTTAAATCGGGGGCAAGCCAATGAGCAGTTCTTC. Protein product: CASSLNRGQANEQFF.

The chain uses TRBV6-1 and TRBJ2-4; the D gene is possibly TRBD2 (6 bases). Germline loops: CDR1 MNHNS, CDR2 SASEGT. Deletions cut 0 bases from V and 9 bases from J, with 15 bases between. This CDR3 spans 15 amino acids. The CDR3 loop is CASSEASGTLGIQYF. DNA for the CDR3: TGTGCCAGCAGTGAAGCTTCCGGGACTTTGGGCATTCAGTACTTC.

The V gene is TRBV27, the J gene TRBJ2-3, with D hard to call. This CDR3 spans 14 amino acids. Trimming shortened V by 6 bases and J by 1 base, and 11 bases separated the two germline ends. The V gene's germline CDR1 is MNHEY and CDR2 SMNVEV (reference sequence). The CDR3 DNA sequence: TGTGCCAGCAGCCGAATGTTAGGCACAGATACGCAGTATTTT. Translation gives CASSRMLGTDTQYF.

V and J are TRBV15 and TRBJ2-1; TRBD2 matches 8 bases. The V gene end was trimmed by 2 bases and the J gene end by 7 bases; junction bases not matched to a gene: 13. Looked up from germline, CDR1 is LNHNV and CDR2 is YYDKDF (reference sequence). The CDR3 spans 17 residues. The CDR3, as DNA: TGTGCCACCAGCAGAAACTCCCCGGTGGGCGGGGGGAATGAGCAGTTCTTC. This encodes CATSRNSPVGGGNEQFF.

This chain connects TRBV7-2 to TRBJ2-1; 7 bases are a match to TRBD2. The CDR3 covers 14 residues. The J segment lost 5 bases and the V segment lost 7 bases, leaving 8 bases of the junction unmatched. Germline V gene data show CDR1 as SGHTA and CDR2 as FQGNSA. CDR3 nucleotides: TGTGCCAGCAACAAGGATAGCGGGCACAATGAGCAGTTCTTC. Its translation is CASNKDSGHNEQFF.

The chain has TRBV5-1 and TRBJ2-1; D not certain. V was cut by 4 bases and J by 9 bases, with 14 bases left in between. The length of the CDR3 is 13 residues. Looked up from germline, CDR1 is SGHRS and CDR2 is YFSETQ. CDR3 in amino acids: CASSPTPDGEQFF. Here the CDR3 DNA reads TGCGCCAGCAGCCCCACCCCCGACGGTGAGCAGTTCTTC.

V usage is TRBV5-4 and J usage is TRBJ2-3; D unclear. This CDR3 comprises 15 residues. Between the trimmed V and J ends, which lost 0 bases and 0 bases, there was a span of 8 bases. The germline gives CDR1 SGHNT, CDR2 YYREEE (reference sequence). CDR3 loop: CASSLVELSTDTQYF. For the CDR3, the DNA is TGTGCCAGCAGCTTGGTGGAGCTGAGCACAGATACGCAGTATTTT. Supplemented by reference TRBV5-4 and TRBJ2-3, the full variable domain reads ETGVTQSPTHLIKTRGQQVTLRCSSQSGHNTVSWYQQALGQGPQFIFQYYREEENGRGNFPPRFSGLQFPNYSSELNVNALELDDSALYLCASSLVELSTDTQYFGPGTRLTVL.

V usage is TRBV7-2 and J usage is TRBJ1-5; D is unresolved. Germline V lookup: CDR1 SGHTA, CDR2 FQGNSA. This CDR3 contains 15 residues. Deletions cut 3 bases from V and 7 bases from J, with 16 bases between. The CDR3: CASSLVVDLGQPQHF. CDR3 bases: TGTGCCAGCAGCTTGGTAGTAGACCTGGGGCAGCCCCAGCATTTT.

This clonotype was recorded once. V is TRBV7-3 and J is TRBJ2-1, with TRBD1 matching 9 bases. This CDR3 region has 13 residues. Germline trimming cut 5 bases from V and 7 bases from J; bases unmatched to any gene: 3. Germline V CDR1 and CDR2: SGHTA, FQGTGA. In nucleotides, the CDR3 is TGTGCCAGCAGCACGGGACAGGGAAATGAGCAGTTCTTC. It translates to CASSTGQGNEQFF.

The V call is TRBV29-1, the J call TRBJ2-1, with 12 bases fitting TRBD2. CDR3 size: 16 residues. J gave up 6 bases and V 3 bases, and 9 bases lay outside the gene matches. CDR1 and CDR2 (germline): SQVTM, ANQGSEA. CDR3 sequence: CSVELTSGRGVNEQFF. In DNA, the CDR3 is TGCAGCGTTGAGCTGACTAGCGGGAGAGGAGTCAATGAGCAGTTCTTC.

This chain joins TRBV1 and TRBJ1-1; the table's TRBD1 call for D was not verified on the DNA. TRBV1 constitutes a pseudogene. CDR3 length: 16 residues. Here the CDR3 reads CTSSPLKSGEFPEAFF. The CDR3 DNA sequence: TGCACCAGCAGCCCGCTCAAGTCAGGGGAGTTTCCTGAAGCTTTCTTT.

The J gene is TRBJ2-2, the V gene TRBV7-9, with 14 bases fitting TRBD2. The CDR3 sequence is 18 residues long. CDR1 and CDR2 (germline): SEHNR, FQNEAQ (reference sequence). V was clipped by 3 bases and J by 6 bases; unmatched bases: 9. DNA of the CDR3: TGTGCCAGCAGCTTTCAGAGGGGACTAGCGGGAGATTCCGGGGAGCTGTTTTTT. Amino acids: CASSFQRGLAGDSGELFF.

This clonotype came up once. The V and J genes are TRBV7-3 and TRBJ2-4; the D gene could be TRBD1 or TRBD2 (7 bases each). Trimming stripped 3 bases from V and 6 bases from J, with 18 bases between. The CDR3 is 16 residues long. From germline, CDR1 is SGHTA and CDR2 FQGTGA. The DNA for the CDR3 is TGTGCCAGCAGCTTTCAGACAGGGTGGGGGGGAAACATTCAGTACTTC. This translates into CASSFQTGWGGNIQYF.

This clonotype was recorded once. V gene TRBV7-2 combines with J gene TRBJ2-1, with D tentatively TRBD2 (5 bases). The CDR3 length is 14 residues. Germline V gene data show CDR1 as SGHTA and CDR2 as FQGNSA. Trimming shortened V by 5 bases and J by 7 bases, and 15 bases separated the two germline ends. This chain's CDR3 is CASSPSGTGNEQFF. The CDR3 DNA sequence: TGTGCCAGCAGCCCCAGTGGTACGGGGAATGAGCAGTTCTTC.

V gene TRBV27 combines with J gene TRBJ2-3, with D tentatively TRBD1 or TRBD2 (5 bases each). Germline assignment: CDR1 MNHEY and CDR2 SMNVEV (reference sequence). The CDR3 runs 15 residues. V was pared by 8 bases and J by 0 bases, with 15 bases between. The CDR3 loop is CASQIRGESTDTQYF. The CDR3 DNA reads TGTGCCAGCCAAATAAGGGGAGAAAGCACAGATACGCAGTATTTT.

Note on this clonotype: The junction departs from the called germline gene at one end, perhaps through a read error. This chain connects TRBV19 to TRBJ2-3, with unresolved D. The CDR3 covers 14 residues. Germline V gene sequence: CDR1 LNHDA, CDR2 SQIVND (reference sequence). DNA of the CDR3: TGTGCAAGTAGCCCCCAGGCTAGCACAGATACGCAGTATTTT. Translation: CASSPQASTDTQYF.

This rearrangement joins TRBV13 to TRBJ2-2, with a weak D call TRBD1 (6 bases). The CDR3 extends over 17 amino acids. Trimming cost V 5 bases and J 0 bases, with 16 bases left between them. CDR1 PRHDT and CDR2 FYEKMQ come from the germline V gene (reference sequence). The CDR3 DNA reads as TGTGCCAGCAGCCATAGAAGGAGACAGGCGAACACCGGGGAGCTGTTTTTT. This codes for CASSHRRRQANTGELFF.

The CDR3 protein is CASSPGQGIYGYTF. The CDR3 DNA reads as TGTGCCAGCAGTCCCGGACAGGGTATTTATGGCTACACCTTC. This rearrangement joins TRBV6-5 to TRBJ1-2; TRBD1 agrees at 8 bases. Germline CDR1 reads MNHEY; CDR2 reads SVGAGI. The CDR3 runs to 14 residues. V was clipped by 5 bases and J by 5 bases; unmatched bases: 7.